The 10 T cell receptor beta chains listed next were all sequenced from one sample in a study of OX40 agonist ivuxolimab in advanced cancers. This table comes from immunoSEQ multiplex PCR, and its TCRdb copy is limited to in-frame clones, with some not included. The data hold roughly 57,000 clones, with roughly 87% observed a single time. The sample was CD4+ or CD8+ T cells sorted from blood, taken in a trial of the OX40 agonist ivuxolimab. These TCRs come from an adult with an advanced solid tumor such as melanoma, head and neck, liver or kidney cancer.

The chain combines TRBV9 with TRBJ2-3; D call uncertain. Trimming took off 2 bases at V and 7 bases at J, with 8 bases between the two ends. The CDR3 extends over 12 amino acids. From germline, CDR1 is SGDLS and CDR2 YYNGEE. The CDR3 sequence is CASSVGGNTQYF. CDR3 sequence (DNA): TGTGCCAGCAGCGTGGGCGGCAATACGCAGTATTTT.

V and J are TRBV29-1 and TRBJ1-2; TRBD1 might be the D (5 bases). The germline CDR1 and CDR2 sequences are SQVTM and ANQGSEA. The ends were cut back, 0 bases at V and 5 bases at J, with 16 bases in the middle. The CDR3 extends over 15 amino acids. The CDR3 loop reads CSVEDGGVRRYGYTF. CDR3 nucleotides: TGCAGCGTTGAAGATGGGGGGGTAAGAAGGTATGGCTACACCTTC.

This clone occurred a few times. The chain couples TRBV5-6 to TRBJ2-3; 14 bases map to TRBD2. Germline trimming cut 3 bases from V and 4 bases from J; bases unmatched to any gene: 4. Germline loops: CDR1 SGHDT, CDR2 YYEEEE. CDR3 length: 16 residues. CDR3 sequence reads: CASSSGLAGVADTQYF. In nucleotides, the CDR3 is TGTGCCAGCAGCTCGGGACTAGCGGGAGTTGCAGATACGCAGTATTTT.

The chain joins TRBV5-1 to TRBJ1-5; TRBD1 might be the D (5 bases). CDR3 length: 13 residues. V was cut by 4 bases and J by 6 bases, with 11 bases left in between. Germline loops: CDR1 SGHRS, CDR2 YFSETQ. The CDR3 sequence: CASSRGEGQPQHF. The CDR3 bases are TGCGCCAGCAGCCGAGGGGAGGGTCAGCCCCAGCATTTT.

The rearrangement links TRBV5-4 to TRBJ1-5; D is perhaps TRBD1 (6 bases). Germline CDR1 SGHNT, CDR2 YYREEE (reference sequence). The V end was cut by 0 bases, the J end by 3 bases, with 16 bases between. The CDR3 covers 17 residues. CDR3 coding DNA: TGTGCCAGCAGCTTGGCCGGGGGGCAGGGGAACAATCAGCCCCAGCATTTT. Amino acid sequence: CASSLAGGQGNNQPQHF.

The V call is TRBV28, the J call TRBJ1-5; a weak D match, TRBD1 (5 bases). CDR1 and CDR2 from the germline V gene are MDHEN and SYDVKM. V lost 1 base, J lost 3 bases, and 7 bases lay in between. CDR3 size: 14 residues. The CDR3 spells CASSLSGYNQPQHF. The CDR3, as DNA: TGTGCCAGCAGTTTATCAGGGTACAATCAGCCCCAGCATTTT.

This clone has a single count. The chain employs TRBV19 and TRBJ2-3; TRBD2 matches at 7 bases. The junction had 14 bases not matched to a gene; V was cut back by 3 bases and J by 8 bases. CDR1 LNHDA and CDR2 SQIVND come from the germline V gene (reference sequence). The CDR3 sequence is 16 residues long. CDR3 sequence reads: CASSIPGRGKRGTQYF. Written as DNA, the CDR3 is TGTGCCAGTAGTATCCCAGGGCGGGGAAAGCGGGGTACGCAGTATTTT.

The CDR3 DNA reads as TGCGCCAGCAGTGATGGATCGTTTCTAGCCAAAAACATTCAGTACTTC. This codes for CASSDGSFLAKNIQYF. The chain links TRBV10-1 to TRBJ2-4; no firm D call. This CDR3 spans 16 amino acids. CDR1 is WNHNN and CDR2 is SYGVQD in the germline V gene (reference sequence). Trimming left V 3 bases short and J 0 bases short, with 12 bases between.

This chain connects TRBV28 to TRBJ1-1, with a weak D call TRBD1 (5 bases). Trimming removed 5 bases at V and 1 base at J, with 20 bases between. The CDR3 is 17 amino acids. The germline V gene has CDR1 MDHEN and CDR2 SYDVKM. CDR3: CASSPSVGAGSNTEAFF. The CDR3 coding sequence is TGTGCCAGCAGTCCCTCGGTCGGGGCGGGTTCGAACACTGAAGCTTTCTTT.

The CDR3: CASSPRTSGSYEQYF. CDR3 nucleotide sequence: TGCGCCAGCAGCCCTCGGACTAGCGGGAGTTACGAGCAGTACTTC. V is TRBV4-1 and J is TRBJ2-7; 13 positions agree with TRBD2. CDR3 size: 15 residues. With V trimmed by 4 bases and J by 4 bases, 4 bases remained unmatched. From germline, CDR1 is MGHRA and CDR2 YSYEKL.